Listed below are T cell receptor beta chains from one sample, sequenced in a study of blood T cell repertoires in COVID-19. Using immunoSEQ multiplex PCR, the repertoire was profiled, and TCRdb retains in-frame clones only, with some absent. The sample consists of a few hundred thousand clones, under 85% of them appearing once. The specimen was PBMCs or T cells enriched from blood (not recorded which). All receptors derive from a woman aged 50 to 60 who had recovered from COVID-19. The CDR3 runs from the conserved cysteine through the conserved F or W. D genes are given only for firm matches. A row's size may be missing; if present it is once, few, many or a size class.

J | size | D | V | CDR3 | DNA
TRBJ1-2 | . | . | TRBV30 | CAWIAINYGYTF | TGTGCCTGGATAGCCATTAACTATGGCTACACCTTC
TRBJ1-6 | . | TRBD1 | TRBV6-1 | CASSEEPRTGTYNSPLHF | TGTGCCAGCAGTGAAGAACCTCGGACAGGGACATATAATTCACCCCTCCACTTT
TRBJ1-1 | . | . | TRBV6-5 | CASSYGGGNTEAFF | TGTGCCAGCAGTTACGGGGGAGGGAACACTGAAGCTTTCTTT
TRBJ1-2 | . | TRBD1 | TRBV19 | CASSIDRGQSFFDGYTF | TGTGCCAGTAGTATAGATCGGGGACAGTCCTTTTTCGATGGCTACACCTTC
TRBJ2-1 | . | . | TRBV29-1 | CSVKYRNNEQFF | TGCAGCGTGAAGTACAGGAACAATGAGCAGTTCTTC
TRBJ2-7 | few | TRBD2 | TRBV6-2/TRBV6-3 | CASSTGLAGGYEQYF | TGTGCCAGCAGTACCGGACTAGCGGGGGGCTACGAGCAGTACTTC
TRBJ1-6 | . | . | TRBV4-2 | CASSEEGRTPFSPLHF | TGTGCCAGCAGCGAAGAGGGGAGGACACCATTTTCACCCCTCCACTTT
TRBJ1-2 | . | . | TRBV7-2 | CASSQLDSIGYGYTF | TGTGCCAGCAGCCAACTGGACTCTATAGGCTATGGCTACACCTTC
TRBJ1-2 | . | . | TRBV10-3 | CAISESTALTFYGYTF | TGTGCCATCAGTGAGTCGACAGCTCTCACCTTCTATGGCTACACCTTC
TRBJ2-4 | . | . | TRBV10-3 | CATRPGQAKNIQYF | TGTGCCACGCGGCCCGGTCAGGCCAAAAACATTCAGTACTTC
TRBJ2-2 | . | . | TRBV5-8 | CASSHPGYGELFF | TGTGCCAGCAGCCACCCGGGTTACGGGGAGCTGTTTTTT
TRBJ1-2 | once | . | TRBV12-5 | CASGLGGDYGYTF | TGTGCTAGTGGTTTGGGGGGGGACTATGGCTACACCTTC
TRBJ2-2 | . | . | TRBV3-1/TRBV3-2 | CASSLDFPSGELFF | TGTGCCAGCAGCCTTGACTTCCCATCCGGGGAGCTGTTTTTT
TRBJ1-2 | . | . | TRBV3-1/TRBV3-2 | CASSQRGRPNYGYTF | TGTGCCAGCAGCCAAAGAGGTCGTCCTAACTATGGCTACACCTTC
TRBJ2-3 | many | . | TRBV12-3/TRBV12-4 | CASSHTRDTQYF | TGTGCCAGCAGTCACACCCGAGATACGCAGTATTTT
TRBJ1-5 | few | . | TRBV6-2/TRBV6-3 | CASSSLSNQPQHF | TGTGCCAGCAGTTCTCTCAGCAATCAGCCCCAGCATTTT
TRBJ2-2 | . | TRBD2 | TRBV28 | CASSRTSGGSGELFF | TGTGCCAGCAGCCGGACTAGCGGGGGGTCTGGGGAGCTGTTTTTT
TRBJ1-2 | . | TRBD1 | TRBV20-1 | CSAPGTAGYTF | TGCAGTGCCCCCGGGACAGCTGGCTACACCTTC
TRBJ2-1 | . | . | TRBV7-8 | CASSLAAGTSYNEQFF | TGTGCCAGCAGCTTAGCGGCAGGCACATCCTACAATGAGCAGTTCTTC
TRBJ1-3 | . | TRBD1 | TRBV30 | CAWTLTGHGGNTIYF | TGTGCCTGGACCTTGACAGGGCATGGGGGAAACACCATATATTTT
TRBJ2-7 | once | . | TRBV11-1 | CASSSGQPYEQYF | TGTGCCAGCAGCTCCGGACAGCCCTACGAGCAGTACTTC
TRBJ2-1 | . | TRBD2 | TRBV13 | CASSGRLAGQDNEQFF | TGTGCCAGCAGCGGCAGACTAGCGGGACAGGACAATGAGCAGTTCTTC
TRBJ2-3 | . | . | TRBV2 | CASSRTVLGTDTQYF | TGTGCCAGCAGTCGGACAGTGCTGGGCACAGATACGCAGTATTTT
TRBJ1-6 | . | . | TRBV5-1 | CASSLTGDGNSPLHF | TGCGCCAGCAGCCTCACGGGGGATGGTAATTCACCCCTCCACTTT
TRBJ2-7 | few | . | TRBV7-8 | CASSPTVYEQYF | TGTGCCAGCAGCCCCACAGTCTACGAGCAGTACTTC
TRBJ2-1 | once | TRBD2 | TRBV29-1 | CSVDGWTSSYNEQFF | TGCAGCGTTGATGGGTGGACTAGTAGTTACAATGAGCAGTTCTTC
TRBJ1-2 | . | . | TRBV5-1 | CASSLGQFYGYTF | TGCGCCAGCAGCTTGGGACAGTTCTATGGCTACACCTTC
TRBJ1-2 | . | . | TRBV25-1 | CASSGRDTDYGYTF | TGTGCCAGCAGTGGCCGGGACACCGACTATGGCTACACCTTC
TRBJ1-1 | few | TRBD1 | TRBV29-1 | CSAEQGAGTEAFF | TGCAGCGCAGAACAGGGGGCCGGGACTGAAGCTTTCTTT
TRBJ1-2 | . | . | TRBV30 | CACTGFRYYGYTF | TGTGCCTGTACGGGGTTCAGGTACTATGGCTACACCTTC
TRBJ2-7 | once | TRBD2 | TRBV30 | CAWSVLGTSGIGEQYF | TGTGCCTGGAGTGTACTGGGGACTAGCGGGATCGGCGAGCAGTACTTC
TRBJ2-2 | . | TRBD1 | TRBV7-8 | CASSPTRTGRLFF | TGTGCCAGCAGCCCGACTAGGACAGGGCGGTTGTTTTTT
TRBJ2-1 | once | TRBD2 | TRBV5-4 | CASSLNSGRSYNEQFF | TGTGCCAGCAGCTTAAATAGCGGGAGATCCTACAATGAGCAGTTCTTC
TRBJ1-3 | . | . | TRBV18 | CASSPQGDLFHF | TGTGCCAGCTCACCACAGGGGGATCTCTTCCATTTT
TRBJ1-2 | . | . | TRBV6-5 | CASSRQEGIYGYTF | TGTGCCAGCAGTCGGCAGGAGGGTATTTATGGCTACACCTTC
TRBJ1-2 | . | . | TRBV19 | CASSIRREGYYTF | TGTGCCAGTAGTATCCGCAGGGAGGGCTACTACACCTTC